This T cell receptor (beta chain) was observed in a study of OX40 agonist ivuxolimab in advanced cancers. The overall study: Patients took ivuxolimab, an agonistic anti-OX40 (CD134) antibody. With a range of roughly 20 to 80, age averaged about 58 years, and about 82% were male. Study-wide results and caveats: The antigens recognized by the expanded peripheral T cells, that is their antigen specificity, were not determined.

With regard to this clone: Its specificity is unknown.

This CDR3 spans 15 amino acids. Blood specimens came from baseline, cycle 4 day 1, and cycle 7 day 1. Some clones are missing from TCRdb's copy, which holds only in-frame ones; the method was immunoSEQ multiplex PCR. The table lists about 35,000 clones, roughly 84% of them singletons. This TCR was recovered from an adult with an advanced solid tumor such as melanoma, head and neck, liver or kidney cancer. Sequenced here: CD4+ or CD8+ T cells sorted from blood, sampled in a trial of the OX40 agonist ivuxolimab. The chain has TRBV12-2 and TRBJ1-5; the table's D gene call, TRBD1, was not cross checked with the DNA. TRBV12-2 is assigned pseudogene status. The CDR3 loop reads CASRFLHRGNQPQHF. The CDR3 DNA sequence: TGTGCAAGTCGCTTCCTCCACAGGGGCAATCAGCCCCAGCATTTT.